This TCR beta chain is from a study of control samples from healthy donors and cancer patients. This table comes from immunoSEQ multiplex PCR, and its TCRdb copy is limited to in-frame clones, with some not included. The sample includes roughly 94,000 clones, about four fifths of them seen just once. This sequence was found in a man between 65 and 85 years old with lung cancer. Sequencing input: PBMCs.

CDR3 DNA: TGTGCCAGCTCTCGAGACAGGGAGAATTCACCCCTCCACTTT. Its protein is CASSRDRENSPLHF. The rearrangement joins TRBV18 to TRBJ1-6; 7 bases agree with TRBD1. J gave up 7 bases and V 6 bases, and 6 bases lay outside the gene matches. CDR1 is KGHSH, CDR2 LQKENI, per germline. There are 14 residues in the CDR3.